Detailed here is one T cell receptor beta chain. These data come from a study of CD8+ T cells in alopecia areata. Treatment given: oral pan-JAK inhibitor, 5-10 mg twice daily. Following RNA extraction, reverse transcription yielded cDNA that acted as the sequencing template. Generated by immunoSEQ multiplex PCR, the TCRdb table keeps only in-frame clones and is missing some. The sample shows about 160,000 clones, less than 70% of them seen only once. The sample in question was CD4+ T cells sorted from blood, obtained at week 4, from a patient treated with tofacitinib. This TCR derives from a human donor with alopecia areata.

CDR3 loop: CAWKGGNNQPQHF. CDR3 nucleotide sequence: TGTGCCTGGAAAGGAGGGAACAATCAGCCCCAGCATTTT. The rearrangement joins TRBV30 to TRBJ1-5; D unresolved. The germline V gene has CDR1 GTSNPN and CDR2 SVGIG (reference sequence). This CDR3 has 13 residues. With 4 bases removed from V and 3 bases from J, the gap between germline ends came to 10 bases. The whole variable domain, remainder taken from reference TRBV30 and TRBJ1-5, is SQTIHQWPATLVQPVGSPLSLECTVEGTSNPNLYWYRQAAGRGLQLLFYSVGIGQISSEVPQNLSASRPQDRQFILSSKKLLLSDSGFYLCAWKGGNNQPQHFGDGTRLSIL.